The rows below give T cell receptor beta chains drawn from one sample of a study of blood T cell repertoires in COVID-19. The repertoire was sequenced with immunoSEQ multiplex PCR; TCRdb's copy has only in-frame clones and lacks some. Here the sample spans tens of thousands of clones, 86% being singletons. Sequences were obtained from peripheral blood. The receptors shown here come from a human donor in a cohort sampled during active COVID-19. CDR3s include the opening cysteine and the closing phenylalanine or tryptophan. Fields, in order: V gene, CDR3 length, D gene, J gene, clone size, CDR3 DNA, CDR3 protein. The D gene is left open where the match is weak. A clone size is listed for some rows: how often the clone was seen (once, few, many), or a class if it is expanded.

v_call: TRBV2
cdr3_length: 15
d_call: TRBD1
j_call: TRBJ1-3
clone_size: NA
cdr3_nt: TGTGCCAGCAGAACTACAGGGGTTGTAGGAAACACCATATATTTT
cdr3_aa: CASRTTGVVGNTIYF

v_call: TRBV19
cdr3_length: 15
d_call: TRBD1
j_call: TRBJ1-1
clone_size: NA
cdr3_nt: TGTGCCAGTAGTATGGGGACAGGGGGGGTTGGTGAAGCTTTCTTT
cdr3_aa: CASSMGTGGVGEAFF

v_call: TRBV25-1
cdr3_length: 16
d_call: NA
j_call: TRBJ1-4
clone_size: NA
cdr3_nt: TGTGCCAGCAGTGAATTGGGCGGGAGGACAAATGAAAAACTGTTTTTT
cdr3_aa: CASSELGGRTNEKLFF

v_call: TRBV19
cdr3_length: 17
d_call: NA
j_call: TRBJ2-1
clone_size: once
cdr3_nt: TGTGCCAGTAAGGGGATGGGGCGGGGTGGCCCCTACAATGAGCAGTTCTTC
cdr3_aa: CASKGMGRGGPYNEQFF

v_call: TRBV19
cdr3_length: 14
d_call: NA
j_call: TRBJ2-7
clone_size: NA
cdr3_nt: TGTGCCAGTAAGTGGGGGCCAGACTCCTACGAGCAGTACTTC
cdr3_aa: CASKWGPDSYEQYF

v_call: TRBV15
cdr3_length: 16
d_call: TRBD1
j_call: TRBJ2-7
clone_size: NA
cdr3_nt: TGTGCCACCAGCAGAGATCAAGGGACAGGGGGCGACGAGCAGTACTTC
cdr3_aa: CATSRDQGTGGDEQYF

v_call: TRBV6-2/TRBV6-3
cdr3_length: 17
d_call: NA
j_call: TRBJ2-7
clone_size: NA
cdr3_nt: TGTGCCAGCAGTTATGGAGCAGGACTCCGCAGCTCCTACGAGCAGTACTTC
cdr3_aa: CASSYGAGLRSSYEQYF

v_call: TRBV5-1
cdr3_length: 15
d_call: NA
j_call: TRBJ1-1
clone_size: few
cdr3_nt: TGCGCCAGCAGCTTGGCCCAGGGGTTGAACACTGAAGCTTTCTTT
cdr3_aa: CASSLAQGLNTEAFF

v_call: TRBV19
cdr3_length: 16
d_call: TRBD1
j_call: TRBJ1-1
clone_size: NA
cdr3_nt: TGTGCCAGTAGTACCTTATTACAGGGGTTGAACACTGAAGCTTTCTTT
cdr3_aa: CASSTLLQGLNTEAFF

v_call: TRBV7-9
cdr3_length: 17
d_call: TRBD1
j_call: TRBJ1-4
clone_size: NA
cdr3_nt: TGTGCCAGCAGCTCCCCCACGGCCGGGACAGGGAATGAAAAACTGTTTTTT
cdr3_aa: CASSSPTAGTGNEKLFF

v_call: TRBV25-1
cdr3_length: 14
d_call: NA
j_call: TRBJ1-1
clone_size: NA
cdr3_nt: TGTGCCAGCAGTGAGAGAACTGAGGGCACTGAAGCTTTCTTT
cdr3_aa: CASSERTEGTEAFF

v_call: TRBV18
cdr3_length: 13
d_call: NA
j_call: TRBJ2-7
clone_size: NA
cdr3_nt: TGTGCCAGCTCACTAGCGGAAACTTACGAGCAGTACTTC
cdr3_aa: CASSLAETYEQYF

v_call: TRBV4-3
cdr3_length: 16
d_call: NA
j_call: TRBJ2-1
clone_size: NA
cdr3_nt: TGCGCCAGCAGCCAAGAGGCGCTGGTGCCGGGCAATGAGCAGTTCTTC
cdr3_aa: CASSQEALVPGNEQFF

v_call: TRBV7-3
cdr3_length: 14
d_call: NA
j_call: TRBJ2-1
clone_size: few
cdr3_nt: TGTGCCAGCAGCTTAACGTTGAGATACAATGAGCAGTTCTTC
cdr3_aa: CASSLTLRYNEQFF

v_call: TRBV29-1
cdr3_length: 14
d_call: NA
j_call: TRBJ1-1
clone_size: NA
cdr3_nt: TGCAGCGTTCATTGGGGGGGTTTGAACACTGAAGCTTTCTTT
cdr3_aa: CSVHWGGLNTEAFF

v_call: TRBV5-4
cdr3_length: 14
d_call: NA
j_call: TRBJ1-1
clone_size: NA
cdr3_nt: TGTGCCAGCAGCTTCCAAGGGGCCTTATCTGAAGCTTTCTTT
cdr3_aa: CASSFQGALSEAFF

v_call: TRBV5-4
cdr3_length: 14
d_call: NA
j_call: TRBJ2-5
clone_size: NA
cdr3_nt: TGTGCCAGCAGCTACCCGGAGGGGCAAGAGACCCAGTACTTC
cdr3_aa: CASSYPEGQETQYF

v_call: TRBV5-1
cdr3_length: 20
d_call: NA
j_call: TRBJ2-5
clone_size: NA
cdr3_nt: TGCGCCAGCAGCTTGGCGCCTTCCCCTACTCGACAGGCCCACCAAGAGACCCAGTACTTC
cdr3_aa: CASSLAPSPTRQAHQETQYF

v_call: TRBV5-1
cdr3_length: 17
d_call: TRBD2
j_call: TRBJ2-1
clone_size: once
cdr3_nt: TGCGCCAGCAGCCCGTTCTCGCGAGCGGGAATTACGAATGAGCAGTTCTTC
cdr3_aa: CASSPFSRAGITNEQFF

v_call: TRBV24-1
cdr3_length: 17
d_call: TRBD1
j_call: TRBJ1-6
clone_size: NA
cdr3_nt: TGTGCCACCACCCACAGGGGGCGGGCGTCCTATAATTCACCCCTCCACTTT
cdr3_aa: CATTHRGRASYNSPLHF

v_call: TRBV5-4
cdr3_length: 13
d_call: NA
j_call: TRBJ2-5
clone_size: few
cdr3_nt: TGTGCCAGCAGCTTAGGACAGTCCCTAATCCAGTACTTC
cdr3_aa: CASSLGQSLIQYF

v_call: TRBV5-1
cdr3_length: 13
d_call: TRBD1
j_call: TRBJ2-7
clone_size: few
cdr3_nt: TGCGCCAGCAGCTCGACAGGGTCCTACGAGCAGTACTTC
cdr3_aa: CASSSTGSYEQYF

v_call: TRBV5-1
cdr3_length: 15
d_call: NA
j_call: TRBJ2-2
clone_size: NA
cdr3_nt: TGCGCCAGCAGCTTGACTGAGTTTAACACCGGGGAGCTGTTTTTT
cdr3_aa: CASSLTEFNTGELFF

v_call: TRBV7-2
cdr3_length: 14
d_call: TRBD1
j_call: TRBJ2-3
clone_size: NA
cdr3_nt: TGTGCCAGCACCCGGGACAGGGGGGCAGATACGCAGTATTTT
cdr3_aa: CASTRDRGADTQYF

v_call: TRBV2
cdr3_length: 11
d_call: NA
j_call: TRBJ2-7
clone_size: NA
cdr3_nt: TGTGCCAGCAGTGCCCTATACGAGCAGTACTTC
cdr3_aa: CASSALYEQYF

v_call: TRBV24-1
cdr3_length: 16
d_call: TRBD2
j_call: TRBJ2-1
clone_size: NA
cdr3_nt: TGTGCCACCAGTGACCGACGCGGGGGGGGATACAATGAGCAGTTCTTC
cdr3_aa: CATSDRRGGGYNEQFF

v_call: TRBV6-5
cdr3_length: 14
d_call: NA
j_call: TRBJ2-7
clone_size: NA
cdr3_nt: TGTGCCAGCAGTTACTTGCCCCGGGGCTACGAGCAGTACTTC
cdr3_aa: CASSYLPRGYEQYF

v_call: TRBV11-2
cdr3_length: 14
d_call: NA
j_call: TRBJ1-5
clone_size: few
cdr3_nt: TGTGCCAGCAGCTTGATTAGCGTCTATCAGCCCCAGCATTTT
cdr3_aa: CASSLISVYQPQHF

v_call: TRBV7-2
cdr3_length: 14
d_call: NA
j_call: TRBJ2-1
clone_size: few
cdr3_nt: TGTGCCAGCAGGGACAGCTGGTGGAACGATGAGCAGTTCTTC
cdr3_aa: CASRDSWWNDEQFF

v_call: TRBV9
cdr3_length: 14
d_call: TRBD2
j_call: TRBJ2-1
clone_size: once
cdr3_nt: TGTGCCAGCAGTGCTCCCGGGGGGGAGAATGAGCAGTTCTTC
cdr3_aa: CASSAPGGENEQFF

v_call: TRBV6-2/TRBV6-3
cdr3_length: 14
d_call: TRBD1
j_call: TRBJ2-7
clone_size: NA
cdr3_nt: TGTGCCAGCAGTGAGACAGGGGGTTTCTACGAGCAGTACTTC
cdr3_aa: CASSETGGFYEQYF

v_call: TRBV4-1
cdr3_length: 16
d_call: TRBD1
j_call: TRBJ1-1
clone_size: few
cdr3_nt: TGCGCCAGCAGCCAAGCCCCCTTCAGGGGGAGTACTGAAGCTTTCTTT
cdr3_aa: CASSQAPFRGSTEAFF

v_call: TRBV7-2
cdr3_length: 12
d_call: NA
j_call: TRBJ2-1
clone_size: NA
cdr3_nt: TGTGCCAGCAGCTATCAGGGGCTAGAGCAGTTCTTC
cdr3_aa: CASSYQGLEQFF

v_call: TRBV27
cdr3_length: 13
d_call: NA
j_call: TRBJ1-1
clone_size: NA
cdr3_nt: TGTGCCAGCAAACTAGGAATGAACACTGAAGCTTTCTTT
cdr3_aa: CASKLGMNTEAFF

v_call: TRBV7-2
cdr3_length: 14
d_call: NA
j_call: TRBJ2-7
clone_size: once
cdr3_nt: TGTGCCAGCAGCCCCGGGGGGCGCGTCTACGAGCAGTACTTC
cdr3_aa: CASSPGGRVYEQYF

v_call: TRBV7-2
cdr3_length: 16
d_call: TRBD2
j_call: TRBJ2-7
clone_size: NA
cdr3_nt: TGTGCCAGCAGCTTAGCACCTAGCGGTGGAGTCTACGAGCAGTACTTC
cdr3_aa: CASSLAPSGGVYEQYF

v_call: TRBV5-1
cdr3_length: 15
d_call: TRBD1
j_call: TRBJ2-7
clone_size: NA
cdr3_nt: TGCGCCAGCAGCGCCACAGGGGTAGGAACCTACGAGCAGTACTTC
cdr3_aa: CASSATGVGTYEQYF

v_call: TRBV5-6
cdr3_length: 14
d_call: NA
j_call: TRBJ1-5
clone_size: NA
cdr3_nt: TGTGCCAGCAGCTTACAGGGTCTCAATCAGCCCCAGCATTTT
cdr3_aa: CASSLQGLNQPQHF